The 32 T cell receptor beta chains in this list originate from one sample, sequenced in a study of shared clonotypes between healthy human individuals. The table came from immunoSEQ multiplex PCR; TCRdb's copy has only in-frame clones and leaves some out. The sample consists of 650,000 to 750,000 clones, about 78% of them appearing once. The sample comprised memory CD4+ T cells sorted from blood. Subset in this sample: CD45RA-negative fraction. These receptors were taken from a woman aged 25 to 45 in good health.

The chain has TRBV7-2 and TRBJ2-1; possibly TRBD2 for D (6 bases). This CDR3 comprises 15 residues. The V and J ends lost 1 base and 7 bases respectively, with 14 bases between them. Germline values: CDR1 SGHTA, CDR2 FQGNSA. CDR3 DNA sequence: TGTGCCAGCAGCTTAGTTGTACTAGCTGCGAATGAGCAGTTCTTC. This translates into CASSLVVLAANEQFF.

The gene calls are TRBV6-5 and TRBJ2-5; 8 bases fit TRBD1. Germline CDR1 reads MNHEY; CDR2 reads SVGAGI. There are 14 residues in the CDR3. J was trimmed by 2 bases and V by 5 bases; bases with no gene match: 4. The CDR3 DNA follows: TGTGCCAGCAGTGCCCGACAGGGGCAAGAGACCCAGTACTTC. Residues: CASSARQGQETQYF.

This chain links TRBV10-3 with TRBJ2-1; TRBD2 matches at 11 bases. V was clipped by 4 bases and J by 9 bases; unmatched bases: 11. Germline V gives CDR1 ENHRY, CDR2 SYGVKD. The CDR3 runs 16 residues. The CDR3 here is CAISGATSGATTEQFF. CDR3 nucleotide sequence: TGTGCCATCAGTGGCGCGACTAGCGGGGCCACGACTGAGCAGTTCTTC.

This clone appeared once. J is TRBJ2-7 and V is TRBV21-1; the D segment call TRBD1 is taken from the table without a DNA check. TRBV21-1 is a documented pseudogene. The CDR3 consists of 14 residues. CDR3 sequence (DNA): TGTGCCAGCAGCAAGGTAAGGGGCCTCTACGAGCAGTACTTC. This sequence encodes CASSKVRGLYEQYF.

This rearrangement joins TRBV25-1 to TRBJ2-5; TRBD2 is a possible D gene (6 bases). V lost 6 bases, J lost 3 bases, and 17 bases lay in between. CDR3 size: 15 residues. Germline V gives CDR1 MGHDK, CDR2 SYGVNS. CDR3 amino acids: CASSTIGGLEETQYF. CDR3 bases: TGTGCCAGCAGCACGATCGGGGGATTGGAAGAGACCCAGTACTTC.

V is TRBV27 and J is TRBJ1-5, with a possible D match to TRBD1 (6 bases). Germline CDR1 and CDR2: MNHEY and SMNVEV (reference sequence). V was shortened by 3 bases and J by 3 bases, with 12 bases between the two germline ends. The CDR3 totals 15 residues. The CDR3, as DNA: TGTGCCAGCAGTTTTCGGGGGCTTTCCAATCAGCCCCAGCATTTT. Encoded protein: CASSFRGLSNQPQHF.

V is TRBV6-5 and J is TRBJ2-5; D could derive from TRBD1 or TRBD2 (5 bases each). This CDR3 has 15 residues. Deletions cut 5 bases from V and 4 bases from J, with 17 bases between. Per germline, CDR1 MNHEY and CDR2 SVGAGI. CDR3 nucleotide sequence: TGTGCCAGCAGTACCCGGAGTGGGGCGGGAGAGACCCAGTACTTC. It specifies CASSTRSGAGETQYF.

The chain links TRBV28 to TRBJ2-3; D is uncertain. Germline CDR1 MDHEN, CDR2 SYDVKM. V lost 5 bases, J lost 0 bases, and 12 bases lay in between. This CDR3 contains 15 residues. This chain's CDR3 is CASSPSRPSTDTQYF. The DNA for the CDR3 is TGTGCCAGCAGTCCCTCACGCCCTAGCACAGATACGCAGTATTTT. Combining the CDR3 with reference TRBV28 and TRBJ2-3 gives the whole variable domain DVKVTQSSRYLVKRTGEKVFLECVQDMDHENMFWYRQDPGLGLRLIYFSYDVKMKEKGDIPEGYSVSREKKERFSLILESASTNQTSMYLCASSPSRPSTDTQYFGPGTRLTVL.

The CDR3 here is CASSPRDRGLYGYTF. CDR3 sequence (DNA): TGTGCCAGCAGCCCCCGGGACAGGGGCCTCTATGGCTACACCTTC. The V call is TRBV11-2, the J call TRBJ1-2, with TRBD1 identical over 10 bases. The V gene end was trimmed by 5 bases and the J gene end by 4 bases; junction bases not matched to a gene: 7. Germline-derived CDR1 and CDR2 are SGHAT and FQNNGV. The CDR3 runs to 15 residues.

The J gene is TRBJ2-7, the V gene TRBV21-1; the table calls TRBD2, which could not be checked here. TRBV21-1 corresponds to a pseudogene. The CDR3 is 14 amino acids. The CDR3 is CASNRRSGGYEQYF. CDR3 coding DNA: TGTGCCAGCAACAGGAGATCCGGGGGCTACGAGCAGTACTTC.

The rearrangement links TRBV7-6 to TRBJ2-1, with D tentatively TRBD1 or TRBD2 (5 bases each). The V gene lost 1 base and the J gene lost 7 bases, with 17 bases spanning the gap. This CDR3 contains 16 residues. Germline-derived CDR1 and CDR2 are SGHVS and FNYEAQ. CDR3 region: CASSLELAGHRNEQFF. The CDR3 DNA sequence: TGTGCCAGCAGCTTAGAGCTAGCAGGACATCGAAATGAGCAGTTCTTC.

The rearrangement joins TRBV27 to TRBJ2-5, with 7 positions matching TRBD2. The junction had 12 bases not matched to a gene; V was cut back by 5 bases and J by 0 bases. Germline assignment: CDR1 MNHEY and CDR2 SMNVEV (reference sequence). This CDR3 has 17 amino acids. This chain's CDR3 is CASSGGVGYWYQETQYF. CDR3 coding DNA: TGTGCCAGCAGTGGGGGGGTTGGATACTGGTACCAAGAGACCCAGTACTTC.

Written as DNA, the CDR3 is TGTGCCAGCTCATCTCAGAGCTCCTACGAGCAGTACTTC. Translation gives CASSSQSSYEQYF. The chain couples TRBV18 to TRBJ2-7; D gene uncertain. Germline V lookup: CDR1 KGHSH, CDR2 LQKENI. Trimming removed 5 bases at V and 0 bases at J, with 8 bases between. The CDR3 spans 13 residues.

The rearrangement joins TRBV6-5 to TRBJ1-1; 8 positions match TRBD1. V was clipped by 4 bases and J by 3 bases; unmatched bases: 4. The CDR3 totals 14 residues. Per the germline V gene, CDR1 is MNHEY and CDR2 is SVGAGI. CDR3 loop: CASSSQGAYTEAFF. CDR3 DNA sequence: TGTGCCAGCAGTTCTCAGGGGGCTTACACTGAAGCTTTCTTT.

The chain combines TRBV2 with TRBJ1-1, with no clear D. This CDR3 is built from 13 residues. The V and J ends lost 4 bases and 3 bases respectively, with 9 bases between them. Germline V gene lookup returns CDR1 SNHLY and CDR2 FYNNEI. The CDR3 sequence: CASSVGRYTEAFF. The CDR3, as DNA: TGTGCCAGCAGTGTCGGACGGTACACTGAAGCTTTCTTT.

The CDR3 DNA is TGTGCCAGCACTAGACAGGGGGCGCCTGGGGCAGCTTTCTTT. This translates into CASTRQGAPGAAFF. The chain has TRBV6-6 and TRBJ1-1; 10 bases line up with TRBD1. This CDR3 is built from 14 residues. Per germline, CDR1 MNHNY and CDR2 SVGAGI (reference sequence). V lost 7 bases and J lost 10; bases outside the gene matches: 12.

This clone was detected only once. V is TRBV2 and J is TRBJ2-5, with D unclear. Trimming pared 2 bases from V and 7 bases from J, leaving 11 bases between. Germline V CDR1 and CDR2: SNHLY, FYNNEI. This CDR3 has 13 amino acids. The CDR3 region is CASSERTTGTQYF. The CDR3 nucleotides are TGTGCCAGCAGTGAACGAACCACGGGGACCCAGTACTTC.

This clone turned up a few times. The chain employs TRBV28 and TRBJ2-7; 11 bases line up with TRBD2. CDR1 MDHEN and CDR2 SYDVKM come from the germline V gene. V was pared by 3 bases and J by 6 bases, with 10 bases of the junction left unmatched. The CDR3 contains 16 residues. The CDR3 coding sequence is TGTGCCAGCAGTTTTTCATTTAGCGGGAGGGCATTCGAGCAGTACTTC. Translated, it gives CASSFSFSGRAFEQYF.

The V gene is TRBV19, the J gene TRBJ2-6; D is unresolved. The CDR3 covers 21 residues. Germline lookup yields CDR1 LNHDA and CDR2 SQIVND (reference sequence). V shed 0 bases and J shed 4 bases, with 25 bases lying between them. This chain's CDR3 is CASSIDHPGSSKGRGANVLTF. As DNA, the CDR3 is TGTGCCAGTAGTATAGATCACCCTGGATCCTCTAAGGGCAGGGGGGCCAACGTCCTGACTTTC.

In its sample, this clone was seen many times. CDR3 protein: CASSSGRVSYTEAFF. CDR3 sequence (DNA): TGTGCCAGCAGCTCTGGGAGGGTGTCGTACACTGAAGCTTTCTTT. This sequence joins TRBV7-8 and TRBJ1-1; D is uncertain. This CDR3 is 15 amino acids long. V was shortened by 4 bases and J by 3 bases, with 15 bases between the two germline ends. Germline-derived CDR1 and CDR2 are SGHVS and FQNEAQ.

This clone was seen once. This chain's CDR3 is CASSEQILAGSSYEQYF. CDR3 coding DNA: TGTGCCAGCAGTGAACAAATACTAGCGGGAAGCTCCTACGAGCAGTACTTC. V usage is TRBV6-1 and J usage is TRBJ2-7; 10 nucleotides match TRBD2. From germline, CDR1 is MNHNS and CDR2 SASEGT. Unmatched junction bases numbered 7, after V lost 2 bases and J lost 0 bases. The CDR3 consists of 17 residues.

This CDR3 is CASSLSGGNEQYF. In DNA form, the CDR3 reads TGTGCCAGCAGCTTGTCAGGGGGAAACGAGCAGTACTTC. J is TRBJ2-7 and V is TRBV7-9; 7 bases match TRBD1. Germline CDR1 is SEHNR and CDR2 is FQNEAQ (reference sequence). The CDR3 runs to 13 residues. The trim removed 3 bases at V and 5 bases at J, leaving 4 bases unmatched.

This sequence joins TRBV5-4 and TRBJ2-7, with 9 nucleotides matching TRBD1. The CDR3 extends over 13 amino acids. Germline V gives CDR1 SGHNT, CDR2 YYREEE (reference sequence). Losses at the gene ends were 5 bases for V and 4 bases for J; bases not matched to a gene: 4. CDR3 bases: TGTGCCAGCAGGCCTGGGACAGGGTACGAGCAGTACTTC. This gives the protein CASRPGTGYEQYF.

The table lists this clone with a count of one. V gene TRBV29-1 combines with J gene TRBJ2-7; D is possibly TRBD1 (6 bases). CDR1 is SQVTM and CDR2 is ANQGSEA in the germline V gene. V was pared by 7 bases and J by 0 bases, with 16 bases between. This CDR3 is built from 14 residues. The chain's CDR3 is CSGTGQRSSYEQYF. The CDR3 DNA is TGCAGCGGAACGGGACAACGGAGCTCCTACGAGCAGTACTTC.

The CDR3 DNA follows: TGTGCCAGCAGCCTCGACAGCCTCAATCAGCCCCAGCATTTT. Translating it yields CASSLDSLNQPQHF. The chain recombines TRBV7-9 with TRBJ1-5, with D perhaps TRBD1 (5 bases). Trimming removed 5 bases from V and 3 bases from J, with 11 bases in between. There are 14 residues in the CDR3. Germline values: CDR1 SEHNR, CDR2 FQNEAQ (reference sequence).

This clone has a handful of counts. The CDR3: CASRGVTLLELFF. Here the CDR3 DNA reads TGTGCCAGCAGGGGGGTGACTCTCTTAGAGCTGTTTTTT. The chain employs TRBV2 and TRBJ2-2; D may match TRBD1 or TRBD2 (5 bases each). The germline CDR1 and CDR2 sequences are SNHLY and FYNNEI. There are 13 residues in the CDR3. Trimming pared 6 bases from V and 11 bases from J, leaving 16 bases between.

This chain links TRBV7-9 with TRBJ1-2; TRBD1 is a possible D gene (6 bases). V was shortened by 9 bases and J by 3 bases, with 23 bases between the two germline ends. Germline-derived CDR1 and CDR2 are SEHNR and FQNEAQ (reference sequence). The CDR3 covers 16 residues. CDR3 nucleotide sequence: TGTGCCAGTTCCCCGGGACATTTCACGACGGACTATGGCTACACCTTC. Translated, it gives CASSPGHFTTDYGYTF.

The chain recombines TRBV6-6 with TRBJ1-1; D not resolved. Trimming stripped 2 bases from V and 4 bases from J, with 8 bases between. The CDR3 extends over 13 amino acids. The germline V gene has CDR1 MNHNY and CDR2 SVGAGI (reference sequence). The CDR3 loop is CASSYDRGTEAFF. The DNA for the CDR3 is TGTGCCAGCAGTTACGACCGAGGCACTGAAGCTTTCTTT.

This clone has a handful of counts. V usage is TRBV5-1 and J usage is TRBJ1-2, with no clear D. The CDR3 is 15 residues long. Looked up from germline, CDR1 is SGHRS and CDR2 is YFSETQ. Trimming left V 0 bases short and J 4 bases short, with 13 bases between. CDR3: CASSLDGENLYGYTF. The CDR3 bases are TGCGCCAGCAGCTTGGACGGGGAAAACCTCTATGGCTACACCTTC.

V gene TRBV2 combines with J gene TRBJ1-2; 7 bases align to TRBD1. Per the germline V gene, CDR1 is SNHLY and CDR2 is FYNNEI. Germline trimming cut 4 bases from V and 4 bases from J; bases unmatched to any gene: 9. This CDR3 comprises 15 residues. The CDR3: CASSVRTGGVYGYTF. The CDR3 coding sequence is TGTGCCAGCAGTGTAAGGACAGGTGGAGTCTATGGCTACACCTTC.

The chain uses TRBV10-3 and TRBJ2-2; 7 nucleotides line up with TRBD1. CDR1 ENHRY and CDR2 SYGVKD come from the germline V gene. Losses at the gene ends were 6 bases for V and 8 bases for J; bases not matched to a gene: 6. This CDR3 has 13 residues. The CDR3 nucleotides read TGTGCCATCAGCACAGGGGTTGGGGGGGAGCTGTTTTTT. Protein product: CAISTGVGGELFF.

This clone was detected only a few times. The rearrangement uses TRBV6-1 and TRBJ2-3; 14 nucleotides line up with TRBD2. From germline, CDR1 is MNHNS and CDR2 SASEGT. Trimming removed 4 bases from V and 4 bases from J; junction bases left unmatched: 1. The CDR3 has 15 amino acids. CDR3: CASSGLAGGADTQYF. Written as DNA, the CDR3 is TGTGCCAGCAGTGGACTAGCGGGAGGGGCAGATACGCAGTATTTT.